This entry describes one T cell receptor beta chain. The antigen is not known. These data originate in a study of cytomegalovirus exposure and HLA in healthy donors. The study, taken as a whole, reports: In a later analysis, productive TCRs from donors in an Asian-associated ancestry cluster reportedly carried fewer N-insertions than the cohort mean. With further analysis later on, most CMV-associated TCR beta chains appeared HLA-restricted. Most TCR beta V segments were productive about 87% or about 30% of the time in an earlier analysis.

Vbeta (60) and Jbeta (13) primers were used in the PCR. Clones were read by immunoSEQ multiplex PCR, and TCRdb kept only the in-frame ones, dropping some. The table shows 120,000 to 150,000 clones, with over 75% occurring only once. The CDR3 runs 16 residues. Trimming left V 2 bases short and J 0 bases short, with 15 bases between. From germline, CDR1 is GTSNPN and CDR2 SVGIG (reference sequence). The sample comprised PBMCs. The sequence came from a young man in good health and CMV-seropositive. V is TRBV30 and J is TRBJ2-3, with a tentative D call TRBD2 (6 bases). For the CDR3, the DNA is TGTGCCTGGAGTTCGCCGGGACTCCCAAGCACAGATACGCAGTATTTT. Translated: CAWSSPGLPSTDTQYF.